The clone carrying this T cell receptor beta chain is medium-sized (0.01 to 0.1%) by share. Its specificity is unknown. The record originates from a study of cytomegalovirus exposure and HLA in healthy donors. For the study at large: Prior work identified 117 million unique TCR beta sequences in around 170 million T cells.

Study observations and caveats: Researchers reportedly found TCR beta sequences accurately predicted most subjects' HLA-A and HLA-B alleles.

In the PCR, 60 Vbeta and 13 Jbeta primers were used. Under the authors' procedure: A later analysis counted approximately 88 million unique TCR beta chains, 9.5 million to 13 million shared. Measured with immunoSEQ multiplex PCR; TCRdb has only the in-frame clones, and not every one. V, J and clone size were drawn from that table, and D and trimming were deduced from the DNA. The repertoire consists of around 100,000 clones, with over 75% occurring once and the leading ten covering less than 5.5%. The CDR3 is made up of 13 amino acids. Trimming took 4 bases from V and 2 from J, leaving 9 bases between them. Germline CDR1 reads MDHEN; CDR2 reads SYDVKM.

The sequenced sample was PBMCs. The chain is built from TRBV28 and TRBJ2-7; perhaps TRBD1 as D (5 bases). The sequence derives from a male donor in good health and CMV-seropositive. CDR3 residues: CASSSLGPYEQYF. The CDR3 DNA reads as TGTGCCAGCAGTTCCTTGGGGCCCTACGAGCAGTACTTC. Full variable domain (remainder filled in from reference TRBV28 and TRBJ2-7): DVKVTQSSRYLVKRTGEKVFLECVQDMDHENMFWYRQDPGLGLRLIYFSYDVKMKEKGDIPEGYSVSREKKERFSLILESASTNQTSMYLCASSSLGPYEQYFGPGTRLTVT.